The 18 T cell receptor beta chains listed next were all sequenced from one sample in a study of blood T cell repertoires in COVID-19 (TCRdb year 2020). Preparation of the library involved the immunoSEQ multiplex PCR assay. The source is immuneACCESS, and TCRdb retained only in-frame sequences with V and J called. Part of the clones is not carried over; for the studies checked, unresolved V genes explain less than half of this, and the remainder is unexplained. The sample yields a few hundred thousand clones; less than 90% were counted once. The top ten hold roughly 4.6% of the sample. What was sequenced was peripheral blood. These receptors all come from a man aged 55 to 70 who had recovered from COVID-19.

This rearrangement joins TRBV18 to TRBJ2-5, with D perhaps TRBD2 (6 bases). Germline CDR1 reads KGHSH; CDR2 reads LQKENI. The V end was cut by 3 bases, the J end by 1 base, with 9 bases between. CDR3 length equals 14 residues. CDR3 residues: CASSPQGLQETQYF. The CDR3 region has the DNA TGTGCCAGCTCACCCCAGGGACTCCAAGAGACCCAGTACTTC.

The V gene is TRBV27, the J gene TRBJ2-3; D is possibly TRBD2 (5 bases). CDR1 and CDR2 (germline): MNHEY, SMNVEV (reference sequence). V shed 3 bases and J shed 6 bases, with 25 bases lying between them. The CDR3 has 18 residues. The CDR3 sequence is CASSFQAGRWTPEDTQYF. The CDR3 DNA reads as TGTGCCAGCAGTTTCCAGGCGGGCAGGTGGACCCCCGAGGATACGCAGTATTTT.

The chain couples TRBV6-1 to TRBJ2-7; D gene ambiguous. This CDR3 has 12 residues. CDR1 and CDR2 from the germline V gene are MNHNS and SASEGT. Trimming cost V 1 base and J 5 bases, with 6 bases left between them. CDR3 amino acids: CASSEGRHEQYF. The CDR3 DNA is TGTGCCAGCAGTGAAGGCAGGCACGAGCAGTACTTC.

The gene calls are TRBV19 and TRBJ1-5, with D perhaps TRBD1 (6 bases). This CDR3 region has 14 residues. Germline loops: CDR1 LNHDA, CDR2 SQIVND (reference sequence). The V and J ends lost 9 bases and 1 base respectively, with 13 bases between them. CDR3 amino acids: CASRDKSSNQPQHF. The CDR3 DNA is TGTGCCAGCCGGGACAAGTCGAGCAATCAGCCCCAGCATTTT.

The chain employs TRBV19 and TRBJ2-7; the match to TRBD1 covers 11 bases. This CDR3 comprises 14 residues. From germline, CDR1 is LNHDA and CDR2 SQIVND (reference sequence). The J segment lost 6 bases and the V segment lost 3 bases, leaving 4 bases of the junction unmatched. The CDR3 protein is CASSIRGTGGEQYF. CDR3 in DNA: TGTGCCAGTAGTATCCGCGGGACAGGGGGCGAGCAGTACTTC.

CDR3 residues: CASSGFVNTEAFF. For the CDR3, the DNA is TGTGCCAGCTCCGGGTTTGTGAACACTGAAGCTTTCTTT. This chain joins TRBV12-3 or TRBV12-4 and TRBJ1-1; D gene unclear. The V and J ends lost 8 bases and 0 bases respectively, with 10 bases between them. This CDR3 is 13 amino acids long.

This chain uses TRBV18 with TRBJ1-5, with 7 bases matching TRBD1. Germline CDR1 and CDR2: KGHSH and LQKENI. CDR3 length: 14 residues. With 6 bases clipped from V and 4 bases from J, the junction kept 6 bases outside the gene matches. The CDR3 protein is CASSPAGGNQPQHF. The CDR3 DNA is TGTGCCAGCTCCCCGGCAGGGGGGAATCAGCCCCAGCATTTT.

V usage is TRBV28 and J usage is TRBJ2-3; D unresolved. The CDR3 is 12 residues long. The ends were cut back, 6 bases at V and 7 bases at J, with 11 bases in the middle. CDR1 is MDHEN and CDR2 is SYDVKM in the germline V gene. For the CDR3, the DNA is TGTGCCAGCAGCTTACCAGGCTATACGCAGTATTTT. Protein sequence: CASSLPGYTQYF.

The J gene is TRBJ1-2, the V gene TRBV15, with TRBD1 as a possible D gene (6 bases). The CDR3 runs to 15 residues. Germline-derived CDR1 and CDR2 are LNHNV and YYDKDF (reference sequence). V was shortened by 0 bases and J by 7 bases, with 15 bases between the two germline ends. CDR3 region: CATSRDREGGSGYTF. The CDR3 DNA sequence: TGTGCCACCAGCAGAGATAGGGAGGGGGGTTCTGGCTACACCTTC.

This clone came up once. The CDR3 nucleotides are TGTGCCAGCAGCGCATCCCGGGGTGGATCCTACAATGAGCAGTTCTTC. It specifies CASSASRGGSYNEQFF. This chain connects TRBV7-3 to TRBJ2-1; TRBD2 might be the D (5 bases). The germline CDR1 and CDR2 sequences are SGHTA and FQGTGA. The V gene lost 5 bases and the J gene lost 1 base, with 15 bases spanning the gap. The CDR3 runs to 16 residues.

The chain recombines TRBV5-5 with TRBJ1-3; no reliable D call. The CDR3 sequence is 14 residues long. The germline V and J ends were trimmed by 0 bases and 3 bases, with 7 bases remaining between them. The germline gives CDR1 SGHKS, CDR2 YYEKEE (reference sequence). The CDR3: CASSLEGGGNTIYF. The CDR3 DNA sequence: TGTGCCAGCAGCTTGGAGGGAGGTGGAAACACCATATATTTT.

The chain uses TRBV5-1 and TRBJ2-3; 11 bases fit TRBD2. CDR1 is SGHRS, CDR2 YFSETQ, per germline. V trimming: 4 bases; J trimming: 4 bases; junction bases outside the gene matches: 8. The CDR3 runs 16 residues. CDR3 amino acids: CASSGIIAGGADTQYF. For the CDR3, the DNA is TGCGCCAGCAGCGGAATAATAGCGGGAGGGGCAGATACGCAGTATTTT.

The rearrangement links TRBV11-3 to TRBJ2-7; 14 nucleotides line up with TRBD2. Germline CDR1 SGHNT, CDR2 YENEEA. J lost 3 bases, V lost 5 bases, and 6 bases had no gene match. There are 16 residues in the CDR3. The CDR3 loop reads CASSPGTSGSDYEQYF. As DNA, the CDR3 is TGTGCCAGCAGCCCGGGGACTAGCGGGAGCGACTACGAGCAGTACTTC.

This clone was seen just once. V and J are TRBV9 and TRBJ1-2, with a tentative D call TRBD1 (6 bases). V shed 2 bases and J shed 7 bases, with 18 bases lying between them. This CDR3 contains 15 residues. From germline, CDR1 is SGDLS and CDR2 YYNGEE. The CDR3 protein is CASSVAGQGQGGYTF. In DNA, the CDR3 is TGTGCCAGCAGCGTCGCAGGGCAGGGGCAAGGTGGCTACACCTTC. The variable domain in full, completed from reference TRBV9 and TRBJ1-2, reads DSGVTQTPKHLITATGQRVTLRCSPRSGDLSVYWYQQSLDQGLQFLIQYYNGEERAKGNILERFSAQQFPDLHSELNLSSLELGDSALYFCASSVAGQGQGGYTFGSGTRLTVV.

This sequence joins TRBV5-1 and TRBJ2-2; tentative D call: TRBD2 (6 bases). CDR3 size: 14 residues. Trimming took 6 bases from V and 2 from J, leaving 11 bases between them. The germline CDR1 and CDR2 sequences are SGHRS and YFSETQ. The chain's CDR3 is CASKLALNTGELFF. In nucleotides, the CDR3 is TGCGCCAGCAAGCTAGCGCTAAACACCGGGGAGCTGTTTTTT.

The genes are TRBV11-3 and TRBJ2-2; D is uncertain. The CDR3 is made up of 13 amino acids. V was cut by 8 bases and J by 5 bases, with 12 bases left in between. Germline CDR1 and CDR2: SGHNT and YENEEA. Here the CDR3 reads CASRSDRTGELFF. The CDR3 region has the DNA TGTGCCAGCCGCTCAGACCGTACCGGGGAGCTGTTTTTT.

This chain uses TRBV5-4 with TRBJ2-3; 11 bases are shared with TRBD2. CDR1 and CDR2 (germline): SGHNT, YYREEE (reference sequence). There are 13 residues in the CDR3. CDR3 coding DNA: TGTGTGGCTAGCGGGGGGATAAGGGGGACGCAGTATTTT. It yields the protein CVASGGIRGTQYF.

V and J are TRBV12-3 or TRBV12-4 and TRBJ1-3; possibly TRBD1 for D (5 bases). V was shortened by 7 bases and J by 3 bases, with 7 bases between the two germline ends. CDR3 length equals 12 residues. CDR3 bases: TGTGCCAGCAAGGGGTATGGAAACACCATATATTTT. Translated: CASKGYGNTIYF.